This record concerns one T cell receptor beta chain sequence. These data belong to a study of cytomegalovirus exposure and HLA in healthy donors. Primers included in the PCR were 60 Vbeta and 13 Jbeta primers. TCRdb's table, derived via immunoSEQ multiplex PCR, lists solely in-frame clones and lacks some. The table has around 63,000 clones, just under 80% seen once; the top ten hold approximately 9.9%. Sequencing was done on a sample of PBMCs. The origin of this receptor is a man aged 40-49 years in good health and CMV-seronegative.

The CDR3 DNA follows: TGCGCCAGCAGCGGCCAGGCACTAGCGGCCTACGAGCAGTACTTC. Protein sequence: CASSGQALAAYEQYF. This sequence joins TRBV4-1 and TRBJ2-7, with 8 nucleotides matching TRBD2. Germline values: CDR1 MGHRA, CDR2 YSYEKL. CDR3 length: 15 amino acids. The V segment lost 5 bases and the J segment 2 bases; nucleotides outside the gene matches: 8.